This passage covers 5 T cell receptor beta chains from one sample sequenced in a study of T cell responses to AZD1222 COVID-19 vaccine. Only in-frame clones appear in the TCRdb table, and some are missing; sequencing was by immunoSEQ multiplex PCR. This table holds about 100,000 clones, approximately 91% found once. Material: peripheral blood, obtained on day 0 of AZD1222 vaccination. These receptor sequences come from an adult in good health.

The chain joins TRBV18 to TRBJ2-5, with D possibly TRBD2 on 5 matching bases. This CDR3 is 13 amino acids long. Germline V gene lookup returns CDR1 KGHSH and CDR2 LQKENI. V lost 4 bases and J lost 3, with 9 bases in between. The CDR3 sequence is CASSQTIEETQYF. The DNA for the CDR3 is TGTGCCAGCTCACAGACTATAGAAGAGACCCAGTACTTC.

This chain joins TRBV11-2 and TRBJ2-1, with TRBD2 identical over 9 bases. J lost 8 bases, V lost 1 base, and 9 bases had no gene match. CDR1 and CDR2 (germline): SGHAT, FQNNGV. The CDR3 runs to 16 residues. CDR3: CASSLAGLAGVDEQFF. The DNA for the CDR3 is TGTGCCAGCAGCTTAGCAGGGTTAGCGGGAGTAGATGAGCAGTTCTTC.

This clone was counted a single time. The CDR3 sequence is CASSPDAVAGMSTDTQYF. The CDR3 nucleotides are TGCGCCAGCAGCCCCGACGCGGTAGCGGGCATGAGCACAGATACGCAGTATTTT. The chain carries TRBV5-1 and TRBJ2-3, with 7 bases identical to TRBD2. The germline CDR1 and CDR2 sequences are SGHRS and YFSETQ. J was trimmed by 0 bases and V by 4 bases; bases with no gene match: 14. The CDR3 is 18 residues long.

The rearrangement joins TRBV19 to TRBJ1-2, with unresolved D. The CDR3 runs 14 residues. In germline, CDR1 is LNHDA, CDR2 SQIVND (reference sequence). V was cut by 1 base and J by 8 bases, with 14 bases left in between. This CDR3 reads CASSIGVTRSGYTF. Here the CDR3 DNA reads TGTGCCAGTAGTATAGGTGTCACCCGGTCGGGCTACACCTTC. Drawing the rest from reference TRBV19 and TRBJ1-2, the complete variable domain is DGGITQSPKYLFRKEGQNVTLSCEQNLNHDAMYWYRQDPGQGLRLIYYSQIVNDFQKGDIAEGYSVSREKKESFPLTVTSAQKNPTAFYLCASSIGVTRSGYTFGSGTRLTVV.

This chain uses TRBV20-1 with TRBJ2-5, with D unclear. Germline V CDR1 and CDR2: DFQATT, SNEGSKA (reference sequence). Trimming pared 3 bases from V and 1 base from J, leaving 9 bases between. The CDR3 is made up of 13 amino acids. As DNA, the CDR3 is TGCAGTGCTAGTGGTCCTAGCCAAGAGACCCAGTACTTC. Protein: CSASGPSQETQYF.